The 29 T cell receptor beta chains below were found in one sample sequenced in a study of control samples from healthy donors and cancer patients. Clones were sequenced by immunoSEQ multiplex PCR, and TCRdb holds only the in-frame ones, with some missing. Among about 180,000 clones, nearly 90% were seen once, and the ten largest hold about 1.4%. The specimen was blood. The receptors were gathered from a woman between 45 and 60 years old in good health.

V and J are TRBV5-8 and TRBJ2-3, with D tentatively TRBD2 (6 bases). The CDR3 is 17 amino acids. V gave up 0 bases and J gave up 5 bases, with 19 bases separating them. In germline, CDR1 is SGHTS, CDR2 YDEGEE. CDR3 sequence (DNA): TGTGCCAGCAGCTTGGCCAGAACGTCGGGAGCCGGAGATACGCAGTATTTT. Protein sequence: CASSLARTSGAGDTQYF. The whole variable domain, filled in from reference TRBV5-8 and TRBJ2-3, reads EAGVTQSPTHLIKTRGQQATLRCSPISGHTSVYWYQQALGLGLQFLLWYDEGEERNRGNFPPRFSGRQFPNYSSELNVNALELEDSALYLCASSLARTSGAGDTQYFGPGTRLTVL.

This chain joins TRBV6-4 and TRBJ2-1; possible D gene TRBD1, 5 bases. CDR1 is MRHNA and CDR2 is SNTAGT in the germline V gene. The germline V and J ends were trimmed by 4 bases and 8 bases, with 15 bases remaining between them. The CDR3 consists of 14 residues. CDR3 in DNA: TGTGCCAGCAGTGCTCTCCAGGGTTTCGATGAGCAGTTCTTC. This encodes CASSALQGFDEQFF.

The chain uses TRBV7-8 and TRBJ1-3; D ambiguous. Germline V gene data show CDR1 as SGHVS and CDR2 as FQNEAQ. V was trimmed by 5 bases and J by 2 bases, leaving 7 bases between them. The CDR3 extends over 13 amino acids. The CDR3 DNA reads TGTGCCAGCAGCCCAAACCCTGGAAACACCATATATTTT. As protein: CASSPNPGNTIYF. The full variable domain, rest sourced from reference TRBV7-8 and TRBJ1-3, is GAGVSQSPRYKVAKRGQDVALRCDPISGHVSLFWYQQALGQGPEFLTYFQNEAQLDKSGLPSDRFFAERPEGSVSTLKIQRTQQEDSAVYLCASSPNPGNTIYFGEGSWLTVV.

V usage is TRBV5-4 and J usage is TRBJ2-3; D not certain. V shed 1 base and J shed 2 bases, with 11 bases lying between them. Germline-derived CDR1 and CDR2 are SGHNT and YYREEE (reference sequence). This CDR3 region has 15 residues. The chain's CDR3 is CASSLSLGPTDTQYF. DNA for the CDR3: TGTGCCAGCAGCTTGTCCCTCGGACCCACAGATACGCAGTATTTT.

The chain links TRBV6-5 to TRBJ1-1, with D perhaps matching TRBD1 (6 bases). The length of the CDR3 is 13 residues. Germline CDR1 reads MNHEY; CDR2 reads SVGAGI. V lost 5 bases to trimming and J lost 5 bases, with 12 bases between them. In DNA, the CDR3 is TGTGCCAGCAGTCCAGGGGTAAGGACTGAAGCTTTCTTT. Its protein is CASSPGVRTEAFF.

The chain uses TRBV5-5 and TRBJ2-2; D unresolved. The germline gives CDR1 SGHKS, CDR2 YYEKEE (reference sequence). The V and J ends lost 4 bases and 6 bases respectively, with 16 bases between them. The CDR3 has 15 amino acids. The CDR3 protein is CASSRTDYGAGELFF. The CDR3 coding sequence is TGTGCCAGCAGCCGGACCGATTATGGGGCCGGGGAGCTGTTTTTT. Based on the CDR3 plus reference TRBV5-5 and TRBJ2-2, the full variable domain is DAGVTQSPTHLIKTRGQQVTLRCSPISGHKSVSWYQQVLGQGPQFIFQYYEKEERGRGNFPDRFSARQFPNYSSELNVNALLLGDSALYLCASSRTDYGAGELFFGEGSRLTVL.

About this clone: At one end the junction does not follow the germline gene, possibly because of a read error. CDR3: CASTLGGGTGSPLHF. The CDR3 DNA reads as TGTGCCAGCACTTTAGGCGGGGGAACCGGTTCACCCCTCCACTTT. The gene calls are TRBV28 and TRBJ1-6, with D possibly being TRBD1 (5 bases). The CDR3 consists of 15 residues. Germline CDR1 reads MDHEN; CDR2 reads SYDVKM. The full variable domain, in which reference TRBV28 and TRBJ1-6 provide the parts outside the CDR3, is DVKVTQSSRYLVKRTGEKVFLECVQDMDHENMFWYRQDPGLGLRLIYFSYDVKMKEKGDIPEGYSVSREKKERFSLILESASTNQTSMYLCASTLGGGTGSPLHFGNGTRLTVT.

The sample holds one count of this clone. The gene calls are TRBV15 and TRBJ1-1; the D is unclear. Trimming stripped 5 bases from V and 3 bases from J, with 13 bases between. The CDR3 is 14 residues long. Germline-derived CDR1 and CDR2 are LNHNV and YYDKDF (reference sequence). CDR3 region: CATSLRIGDTEAFF. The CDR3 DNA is TGTGCCACCAGCCTCCGGATCGGTGACACTGAAGCTTTCTTT. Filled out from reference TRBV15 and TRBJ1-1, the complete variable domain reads DAMVIQNPRYQVTQFGKPVTLSCSQTLNHNVMYWYQQKSSQAPKLLFHYYDKDFNNEADTPDNFQSRRPNTSFCFLDIRSPGLGDTAMYLCATSLRIGDTEAFFGQGTRLTVV.

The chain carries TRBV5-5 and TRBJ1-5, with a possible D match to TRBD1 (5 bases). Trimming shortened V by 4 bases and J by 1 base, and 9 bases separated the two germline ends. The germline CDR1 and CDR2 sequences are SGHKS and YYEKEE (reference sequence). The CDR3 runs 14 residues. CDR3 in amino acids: CASSPGDSNQPQHF. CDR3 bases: TGTGCCAGCAGCCCGGGGGACAGCAATCAGCCCCAGCATTTT. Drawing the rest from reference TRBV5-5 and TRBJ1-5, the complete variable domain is DAGVTQSPTHLIKTRGQQVTLRCSPISGHKSVSWYQQVLGQGPQFIFQYYEKEERGRGNFPDRFSARQFPNYSSELNVNALLLGDSALYLCASSPGDSNQPQHFGDGTRLSIL.

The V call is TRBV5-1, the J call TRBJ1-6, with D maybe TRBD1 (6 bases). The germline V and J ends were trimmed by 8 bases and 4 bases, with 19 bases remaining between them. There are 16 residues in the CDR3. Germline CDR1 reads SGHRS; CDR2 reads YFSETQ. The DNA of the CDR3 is TGCGCCAGGTATCTATCGGACAGCAGATATAATTCACCCCTCCACTTT. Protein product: CARYLSDSRYNSPLHF.

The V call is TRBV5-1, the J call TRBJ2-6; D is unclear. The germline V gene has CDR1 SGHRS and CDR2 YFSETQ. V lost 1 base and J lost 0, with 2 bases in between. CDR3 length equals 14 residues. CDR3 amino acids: CASSLSSGANVLTF. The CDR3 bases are TGCGCCAGCAGCTTGTCCTCTGGGGCCAACGTCCTGACTTTC.

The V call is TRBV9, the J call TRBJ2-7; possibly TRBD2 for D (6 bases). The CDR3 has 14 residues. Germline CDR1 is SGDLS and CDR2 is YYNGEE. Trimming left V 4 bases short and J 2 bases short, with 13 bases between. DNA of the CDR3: TGTGCCAGCAGCTTAGCGGCAGACCCCTACGAGCAGTACTTC. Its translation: CASSLAADPYEQYF.

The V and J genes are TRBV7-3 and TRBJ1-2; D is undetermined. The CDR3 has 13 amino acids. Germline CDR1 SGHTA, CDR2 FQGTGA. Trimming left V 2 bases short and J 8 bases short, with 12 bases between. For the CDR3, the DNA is TGTGCCAGCAGCTTAGCCCTGACGGACGGCTACACCTTC. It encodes CASSLALTDGYTF.

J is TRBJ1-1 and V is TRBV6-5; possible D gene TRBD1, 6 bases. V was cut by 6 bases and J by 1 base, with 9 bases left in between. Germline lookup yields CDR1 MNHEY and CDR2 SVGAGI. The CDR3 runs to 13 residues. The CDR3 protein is CASRQTGNTEAFF. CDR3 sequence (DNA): TGTGCCAGCAGACAGACAGGGAACACTGAAGCTTTCTTT.

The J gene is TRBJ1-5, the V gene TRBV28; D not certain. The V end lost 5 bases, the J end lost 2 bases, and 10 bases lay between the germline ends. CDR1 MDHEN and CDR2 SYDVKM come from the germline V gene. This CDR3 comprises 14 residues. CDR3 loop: CASSNVRRNQPQHF. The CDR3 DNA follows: TGTGCCAGCAGTAATGTAAGGCGCAATCAGCCCCAGCATTTT.

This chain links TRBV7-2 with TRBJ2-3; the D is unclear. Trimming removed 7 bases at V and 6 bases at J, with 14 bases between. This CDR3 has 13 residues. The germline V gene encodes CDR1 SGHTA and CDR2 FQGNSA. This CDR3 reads CASNNLLGDTQYF. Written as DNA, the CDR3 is TGTGCCAGCAACAATTTACTGGGGGATACGCAGTATTTT.

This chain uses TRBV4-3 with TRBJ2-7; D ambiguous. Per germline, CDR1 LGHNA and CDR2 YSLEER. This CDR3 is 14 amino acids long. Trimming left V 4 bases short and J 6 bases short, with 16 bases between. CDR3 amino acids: CASSPTGALREQYF. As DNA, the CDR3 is TGCGCCAGCAGCCCCACCGGAGCGTTACGCGAGCAGTACTTC.

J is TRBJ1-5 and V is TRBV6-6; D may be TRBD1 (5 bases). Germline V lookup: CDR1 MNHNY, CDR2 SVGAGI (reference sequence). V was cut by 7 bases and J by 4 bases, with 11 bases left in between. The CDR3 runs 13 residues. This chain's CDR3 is CASTQGLNQPQHF. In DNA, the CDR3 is TGTGCCAGCACCCAGGGTCTGAATCAGCCCCAGCATTTT.

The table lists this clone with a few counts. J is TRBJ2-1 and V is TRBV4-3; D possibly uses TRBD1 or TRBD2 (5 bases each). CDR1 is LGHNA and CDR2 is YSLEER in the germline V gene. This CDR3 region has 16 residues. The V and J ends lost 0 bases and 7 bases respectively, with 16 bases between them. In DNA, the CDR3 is TGCGCCAGCAGCCAAGATCAGTCTAGCTGGGGGAATGAGCAGTTCTTC. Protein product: CASSQDQSSWGNEQFF.

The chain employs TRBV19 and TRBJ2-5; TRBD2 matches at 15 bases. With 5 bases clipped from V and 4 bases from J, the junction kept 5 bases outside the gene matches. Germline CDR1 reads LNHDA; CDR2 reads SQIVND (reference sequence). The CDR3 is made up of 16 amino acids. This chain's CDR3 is CASSLRTSGGGETQYF. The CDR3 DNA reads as TGTGCCAGTAGTCTCAGGACTAGCGGGGGGGGAGAGACCCAGTACTTC.

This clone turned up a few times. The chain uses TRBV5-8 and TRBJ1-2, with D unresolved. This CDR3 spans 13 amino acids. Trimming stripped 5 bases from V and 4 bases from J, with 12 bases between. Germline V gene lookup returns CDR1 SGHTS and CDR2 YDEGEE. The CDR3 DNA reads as TGTGCCAGCAGGAACTGGGGTGGCTATGGCTACACCTTC. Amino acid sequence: CASRNWGGYGYTF. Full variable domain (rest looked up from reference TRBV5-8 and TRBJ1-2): EAGVTQSPTHLIKTRGQQATLRCSPISGHTSVYWYQQALGLGLQFLLWYDEGEERNRGNFPPRFSGRQFPNYSSELNVNALELEDSALYLCASRNWGGYGYTFGSGTRLTVV.

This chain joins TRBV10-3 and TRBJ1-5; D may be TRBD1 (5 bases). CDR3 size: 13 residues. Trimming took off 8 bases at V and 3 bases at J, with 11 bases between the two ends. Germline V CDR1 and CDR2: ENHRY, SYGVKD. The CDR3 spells CAIRGDINQPQHF. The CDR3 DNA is TGTGCCATCCGGGGCGACATCAATCAGCCCCAGCATTTT.

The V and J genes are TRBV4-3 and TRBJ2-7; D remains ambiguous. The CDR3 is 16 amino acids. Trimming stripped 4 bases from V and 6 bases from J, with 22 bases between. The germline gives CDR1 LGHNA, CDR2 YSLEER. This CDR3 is CASSREDPAGPSEQYF. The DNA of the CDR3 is TGCGCCAGCAGCCGAGAGGACCCCGCCGGCCCCTCCGAGCAGTACTTC.

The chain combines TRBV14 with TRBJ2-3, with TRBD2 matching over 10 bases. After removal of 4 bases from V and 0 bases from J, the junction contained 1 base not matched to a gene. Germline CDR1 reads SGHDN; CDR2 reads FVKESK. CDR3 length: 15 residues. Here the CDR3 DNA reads TGTGCCAGCAGCCTGGGACTAGCGAGCACAGATACGCAGTATTTT. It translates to CASSLGLASTDTQYF.

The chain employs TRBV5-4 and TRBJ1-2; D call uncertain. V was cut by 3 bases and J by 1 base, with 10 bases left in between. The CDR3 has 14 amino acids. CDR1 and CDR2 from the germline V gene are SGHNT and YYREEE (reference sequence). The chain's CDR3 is CASSSLDGNYGYTF. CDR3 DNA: TGTGCCAGCAGCTCTTTGGACGGTAACTATGGCTACACCTTC.

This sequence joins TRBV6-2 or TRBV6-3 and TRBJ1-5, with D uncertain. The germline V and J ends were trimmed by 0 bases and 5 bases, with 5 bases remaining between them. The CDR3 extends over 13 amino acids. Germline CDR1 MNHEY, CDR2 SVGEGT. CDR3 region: CASSYSPYQPQHF. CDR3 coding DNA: TGTGCCAGCAGTTACTCGCCCTATCAGCCCCAGCATTTT.

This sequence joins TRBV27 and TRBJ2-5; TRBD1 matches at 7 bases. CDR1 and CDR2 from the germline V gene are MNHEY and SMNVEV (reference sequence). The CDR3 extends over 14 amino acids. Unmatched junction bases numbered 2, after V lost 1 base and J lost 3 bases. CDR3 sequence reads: CASSLLGGEETQYF. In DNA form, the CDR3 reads TGTGCCAGCAGTTTATTAGGGGGCGAAGAGACCCAGTACTTC.

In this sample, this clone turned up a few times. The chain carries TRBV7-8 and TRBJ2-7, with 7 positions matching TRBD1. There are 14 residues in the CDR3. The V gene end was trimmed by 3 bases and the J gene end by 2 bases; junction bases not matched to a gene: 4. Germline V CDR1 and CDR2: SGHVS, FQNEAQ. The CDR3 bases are TGTGCCAGCAGCTTTGACAGGGACGCCTACGAGCAGTACTTC. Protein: CASSFDRDAYEQYF.

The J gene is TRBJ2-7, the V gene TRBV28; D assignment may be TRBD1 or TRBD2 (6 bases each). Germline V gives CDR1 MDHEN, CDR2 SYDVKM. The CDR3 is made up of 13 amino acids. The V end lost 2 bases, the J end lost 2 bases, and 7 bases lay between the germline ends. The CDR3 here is CASSLRGAYEQYF. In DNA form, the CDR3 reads TGTGCCAGCAGTTTAAGGGGGGCCTACGAGCAGTACTTC.